The rows below give T cell receptor beta chains drawn from one sample of a study of immune heterogeneity within non-small cell lung tumors. TCRdb recomputed calls from the multiplex PCR reads with MiXCR, one row per CDR3 protein. The repertoire holds 7,200 or so distinct CDR3 sequences, with more than 20% as singletons. The specimen was lung tumor tissue. The source is a man in his sixties with non-small cell lung cancer. Each CDR3 is given with its conserved first and last residue. The D gene is left open where the match is weak. Clone size appears in some rows only: once, few, many, or a class for an expanded clone.

clone size	V gene	D gene	J gene	CDR3 DNA	CDR3 protein
many	TRBV6-1	TRBD1	TRBJ2-5	TGTGCCAGCAGTCAAAAGGACAGGGGGGAAGAGACCCAGTACTTC	CASSQKDRGEETQYF
many	TRBV6-1	NA	TRBJ1-1	TGTGCCAGCAGCCCAATCGGGGGGACTGAAGCTTTCTTT	CASSPIGGTEAFF
NA	TRBV6-1	NA	TRBJ1-6	TGTTCCAGCAGTGAAGCCCCAGGGGTCAATGGTTCACCCCTCCACTTT	CSSSEAPGVNGSPLHF
few	TRBV5-4	NA	TRBJ2-7	TGTGCCAGCAGCTTGGTCGGGCGGTGGGAGCAGTACTTC	CASSLVGRWEQYF
medium-sized	TRBV12-3/TRBV12-4	NA	TRBJ2-7	TGTGCCAGCAGTTTATACAGGTACGAGCAGTACTTC	CASSLYRYEQYF
many	TRBV7-3	NA	TRBJ2-2	TGTGCCAGCAGCTCCGGACTGGAGCCCGGGGAGCTGTTTTTT	CASSSGLEPGELFF
medium-sized	TRBV14	TRBD1	TRBJ2-7	TGTGCCAGCAGCCCTCAAGGGCAGGGGGTCTACGAGCAGTACTTC	CASSPQGQGVYEQYF
NA	TRBV28	NA	TRBJ1-5	TGTGCCAGCAACTACGGGGGTTCTAGCAATCAGCCCCAGCATTTT	CASNYGGSSNQPQHF
medium-sized	TRBV16	NA	TRBJ2-7	TGTGCCAGCAGCCCCCAGCGCAATACCTACGAGCAGTACTTC	CASSPQRNTYEQYF
medium-sized	TRBV20-1	TRBD2	TRBJ2-2	TGCAGTGCTAGAAGACTAGCGGGAGACACCGGGGAGCTGTTTTTT	CSARRLAGDTGELFF
medium-sized	TRBV28	TRBD2	TRBJ2-1	TGTGCCAGCAGTTTATCTAGCACTAGCGGGAGATATGAGCAGTTCTTC	CASSLSSTSGRYEQFF
medium-sized	TRBV29-1	NA	TRBJ1-2	TGCAGCGTTGGGCAAGGGCTCTATGGCTACACCTTC	CSVGQGLYGYTF
few	TRBV30	NA	TRBJ1-1	TGTGCCTGGAGTTTCCCGAACACTGAAGCTTTCTTT	CAWSFPNTEAFF
NA	TRBV5-6	TRBD1	TRBJ1-4	TGTGCCAGCAGCTTTGGGCCAGGGGGTGAAAAACTGTTTTTT	CASSFGPGGEKLFF
many	TRBV4-1	TRBD2	TRBJ2-1	TGCGCCAGCAGCCAAGATAGGACTAGCGGGAGAGTGCAGTTCTTC	CASSQDRTSGRVQFF
NA	TRBV19	NA	TRBJ1-5	TGTGTTAGTAGTAGTCTGTTTGAGTGGGACCTCAATCAGCCCCAGCATTTT	CVSSSLFEWDLNQPQHF
medium-sized	TRBV20-1	NA	TRBJ2-7	TGCAGTGCCCTGACAGTCCCTACCTACGAGCAGTACTTC	CSALTVPTYEQYF
medium-sized	TRBV6-1	NA	TRBJ2-7	TGTGCCAGCAGTGAACTGGGGAGCGAGCAGTACTTC	CASSELGSEQYF
many	TRBV20-1	NA	TRBJ2-1	TGCAGTGCTAGAACCAGCGCCTACAATGAGCAGTTCTTC	CSARTSAYNEQFF
many	TRBV14	NA	TRBJ2-2	TGTGCCAGCAGCCGTTGGGACGTCGGGGAGCTGTTTTTT	CASSRWDVGELFF
many	TRBV5-1	NA	TRBJ2-1	TGCGCCAGCAGCTTGGTGGGCGGGATTATCTACAATGAGCAGTTCTTC	CASSLVGGIIYNEQFF
medium-sized	TRBV19	NA	TRBJ2-7	TGTGCCAGTAGTATAGGCCCTCGCGGCAATTCCTACGAGCAGTACTTC	CASSIGPRGNSYEQYF
medium-sized	TRBV19	NA	TRBJ1-6	TGTGCCAGTAGTAGCGGGGCGCGTTCACCCCTCCACTTT	CASSSGARSPLHF
medium-sized	TRBV18	NA	TRBJ2-2	TGTGCCAGCTCACCAGGGGCGAACACCGGGGAGCTGTTTTTT	CASSPGANTGELFF
medium-sized	TRBV20-1	NA	TRBJ2-7	TGCAGTGCTATTCCTAACTCCTACGAGCAGTACTTC	CSAIPNSYEQYF
many	TRBV2	NA	TRBJ1-4	TGTGCCAGCATCCGGCAAGGAGTTACTAATGAAAAACTGTTTTTT	CASIRQGVTNEKLFF
medium-sized	TRBV12-3/TRBV12-4	NA	TRBJ1-6	TGTGCCAGCAGTTTGTCGGGGTTGGGTTCACCCCTCCACTTT	CASSLSGLGSPLHF
medium-sized	TRBV10-2	NA	TRBJ2-3	TGCGCCAGCAGTGAGGTTTCAGATACGCAGTATTTT	CASSEVSDTQYF
medium-sized	TRBV5-1	NA	TRBJ2-7	TGCGCCAGCAGCTTGGGCCAGGGAGTGTACGAGCAGTACTTC	CASSLGQGVYEQYF
medium-sized	TRBV20-1	NA	TRBJ1-2	TGCAGTGCTAGAGGGACATACTATGGCTACACCTTC	CSARGTYYGYTF
many	TRBV5-6	NA	TRBJ2-2	TGTGCCAGCAGCTTGGCCCTTATGGGGGGCACCGGGGAGCTGTTTTTT	CASSLALMGGTGELFF
many	TRBV12-3/TRBV12-4	TRBD2	TRBJ2-1	TGTGCCAGCAGGAAGGGGGGACTAGCGGGAACCTACAATGAGCAGTTCTTC	CASRKGGLAGTYNEQFF
medium-sized	TRBV9	NA	TRBJ2-3	TGTGCCAGCAGCCTTAGCGGAGATGGGGTAGATACGCAGTATTTT	CASSLSGDGVDTQYF
many	TRBV5-1	TRBD1	TRBJ1-4	TGCGCCAGCAGCTTGGTGGGACAGGCTGGGGAGGGAAAACTGTTTTTT	CASSLVGQAGEGKLFF
few	TRBV24-1	NA	TRBJ1-1	TGTGCCACCAGATCGCGGACCCCCGACACTGAAGCTTTCTTT	CATRSRTPDTEAFF
many	TRBV20-1	TRBD1	TRBJ2-2	TGCAGTGTGGTGGGACAGGGGGGATCCGCGAACACCGGGGAGCTGTTTTTT	CSVVGQGGSANTGELFF
many	TRBV20-1	TRBD2	TRBJ2-2	TGCAGTGCTTCCCAGGGAGCGGGGGCTGGCACCGGGGAGCTGTTTTTT	CSASQGAGAGTGELFF
many	TRBV12-3/TRBV12-4	TRBD2	TRBJ2-3	TGTGCCAGCAGCCCCCGGGGGAGCGGGAGTGCAGATACGCAGTATTTT	CASSPRGSGSADTQYF
medium-sized	TRBV12-3/TRBV12-4	NA	TRBJ2-7	TGTGCCAGCAGTTTGGGGAGCGGGTCCTACGAGCAGTACTTC	CASSLGSGSYEQYF